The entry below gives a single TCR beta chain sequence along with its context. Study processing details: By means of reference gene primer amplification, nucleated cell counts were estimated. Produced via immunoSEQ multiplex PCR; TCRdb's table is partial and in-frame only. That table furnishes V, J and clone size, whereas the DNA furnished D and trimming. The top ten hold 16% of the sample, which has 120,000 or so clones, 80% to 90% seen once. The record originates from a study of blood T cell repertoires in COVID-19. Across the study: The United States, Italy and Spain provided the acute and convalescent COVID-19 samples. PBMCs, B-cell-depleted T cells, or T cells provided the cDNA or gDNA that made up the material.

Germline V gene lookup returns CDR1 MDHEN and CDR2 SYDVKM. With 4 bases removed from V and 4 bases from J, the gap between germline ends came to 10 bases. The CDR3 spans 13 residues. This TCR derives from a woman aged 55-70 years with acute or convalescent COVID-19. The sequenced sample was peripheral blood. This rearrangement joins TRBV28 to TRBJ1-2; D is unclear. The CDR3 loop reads CASSSTGPYGYTF. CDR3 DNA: TGTGCCAGCAGTTCCACGGGTCCCTATGGCTACACCTTC.